Listed below are T cell receptor beta chains from one sample, sequenced in a study of T cells expressing NK-cell markers. No DNA is given; TCRdb re-called the 5' RACE reads and lists each CDR3 protein once. This sample's table has hundreds of thousands of distinct CDR3 sequences. Sequenced: blood T cells: a sorted CD56 or NKG2C T cell subset, CD4+ or CD8+ T cells, or bulk PBMC T cells (not recorded which). These receptor sequences come from a man aged 18 to 29 in good health. Each CDR3 is given with its conserved first and last residue.

J gene,V gene,CDR3 protein
TRBJ2-1,TRBV6-2/TRBV6-3,CASTLWTALGEEQFF
TRBJ2-2,TRBV7-2,CASSLPQGVSGELFF
TRBJ2-5,TRBV7-6,CASSSRTSVQETQYF
TRBJ1-5,TRBV12-3/TRBV12-4,CASSFRGSNQPQHF
TRBJ2-1,TRBV5-1,CASSPGLAGSGMVNEQFF
TRBJ1-3,TRBV4-1,CASSQVRGARGNTIYF
TRBJ2-3,TRBV11-2,CASSLVPVTGSTDTQYF
TRBJ2-5,TRBV29-1,CSMRTGYRETQYF
TRBJ2-5,TRBV30,CAWRVGVGTQYF
TRBJ2-7,TRBV7-6,CASSLEGQPAAYEQYF
TRBJ2-3,TRBV5-1,CASSLMGRGTDTQYF
TRBJ2-1,TRBV6-2/TRBV6-3,CASSFSGRAVEQFF
TRBJ2-3,TRBV10-3,CAISDDRGHTDTQYF
TRBJ2-1,TRBV2,CASSGLLSDEQFF
TRBJ1-5,TRBV29-1,CSASIPNQPQHF
TRBJ1-1,TRBV4-3,CASSPGQHMNTEAFF
TRBJ2-1,TRBV3-1,CASSLGPGHYNEQFF
TRBJ2-1,TRBV15,CATSATWEGLAGNNEQFF
TRBJ2-3,TRBV11-2,CASSLVGGLAGSASTDTQYF
TRBJ2-3,TRBV12-3/TRBV12-4,CASSLTSRADTQYF
TRBJ2-1,TRBV24-1,CATSDPAVVYNEQFF
TRBJ2-5,TRBV25-1,CASSLDFTGGYQETQYF
TRBJ1-1,TRBV15,CATRLRDGVNTEAFF
TRBJ1-4,TRBV7-9,CASNPGDEKLFF
TRBJ1-4,TRBV24-1,CATSPGQGNEKLFF
TRBJ2-1,TRBV27,CASSFFGSGSSGSYNEQFF
TRBJ2-3,TRBV9,CASSTKREWPDTQYF